The sequence of this T cell receptor beta chain was determined in a study of cytomegalovirus exposure and HLA in healthy donors. Findings and caveats of the study: When presence/absence was analysed, sequencing depth was taken to be roughly uniform across donors. Specificity of a few CMV-associated chains for CMV antigens was verified in vitro.

Concerning this clone: What it binds is not known.

Losses at the gene ends were 4 bases for V and 6 bases for J; bases not matched to a gene: 4. Germline assignment: CDR1 LNHDA and CDR2 SQIVND (reference sequence). There are 14 residues in the CDR3. The primer mix had 60 Vbeta and 13 Jbeta primers. Clones were sequenced by immunoSEQ multiplex PCR, and TCRdb holds only the in-frame ones, with some missing. This table has about 110,000 clones, around 70% appearing once. V and J are TRBV19 and TRBJ2-2; 8 nucleotides line up with TRBD2. The clonotype comes from a man aged 35 to 55 in good health and CMV-seropositive. Input material: PBMCs. The CDR3 is CASSRLASAGELFF. CDR3 nucleotides: TGTGCCAGTAGTAGACTAGCGAGCGCCGGGGAGCTGTTTTTT.